These 18 T cell receptor beta chains came from one sample sequenced in a study of spatial heterogeneity in lung cancer. One entry per CDR3 protein, called by TCRdb with MiXCR from the 5' RACE reads. The sample holds approximately 38,000 distinct CDR3 sequences, roughly 6% seen once. Sample time point: sample taken at primary tumor resection. Sequencing covered unsorted whole RNA taken from tumor, nontumor lung or frozen PBMC. Specimen: PBMCs, collected at surgery. The receptors derive from a male donor with early-stage non-small cell lung cancer.

This clonotype was seen many times. This chain connects TRBV6-5 to TRBJ1-5; 7 nucleotides match TRBD1. Germline V CDR1 and CDR2: MNHEY, SVGAGI. Unmatched junction bases numbered 6, after V lost 5 bases and J lost 5 bases. The CDR3 contains 14 residues. CDR3 loop: CASSRQGSHQPQHF. CDR3 DNA: TGTGCCAGCAGTAGACAGGGTTCTCATCAGCCCCAGCATTTT.

This clonotype occurred a few times. This chain uses TRBV14 with TRBJ2-3; the D gene is possibly TRBD1 (6 bases). Trimming removed 1 base at V and 2 bases at J, with 13 bases between. Germline V gives CDR1 SGHDN, CDR2 FVKESK. The CDR3 sequence is 16 residues long. CDR3 sequence reads: CASSQVPGAPTDTQYF. CDR3 DNA: TGTGCCAGCAGCCAAGTGCCAGGGGCCCCCACAGATACGCAGTATTTT.

The table lists this clonotype with a few counts. The chain has TRBV5-6 and TRBJ1-5; D not resolved. From germline, CDR1 is SGHDT and CDR2 YYEEEE. The germline V and J ends were trimmed by 1 base and 4 bases, with 9 bases remaining between them. This CDR3 is built from 14 residues. CDR3 amino acids: CASSLMAGNQPQHF. The CDR3 DNA sequence: TGTGCCAGCAGCTTGATGGCGGGGAATCAGCCCCAGCATTTT.

Ten or more counts support this clonotype. CDR3 in amino acids: CASSPEGMNTEAFF. CDR3 nucleotides: TGCGCCAGCAGCCCCGAGGGAATGAACACTGAAGCTTTCTTT. V usage is TRBV10-2 and J usage is TRBJ1-1; no clear D. From germline, CDR1 is WSHSY and CDR2 SAAADI. Trimming removed 6 bases from V and 0 bases from J, with 11 bases in between. The length of the CDR3 is 14 residues.

CDR3 nucleotides: TGCGCCAGCAGCCAAGTCGGTCTAGCGGGGGCTACCCAGTACTTC. Encoded protein: CASSQVGLAGATQYF. The gene calls are TRBV4-1 and TRBJ2-5; 10 nucleotides agree with TRBD2. The CDR3 extends over 15 amino acids. V was pared by 1 base and J by 8 bases, with 7 bases of the junction left unmatched. The germline V gene has CDR1 MGHRA and CDR2 YSYEKL.

This clonotype has ten or more counts. The rearrangement uses TRBV7-9 and TRBJ1-5; TRBD1 matches 8 bases. V lost 5 bases and J lost 3; bases outside the gene matches: 3. This CDR3 is 14 amino acids long. Germline V gives CDR1 SEHNR, CDR2 FQNEAQ (reference sequence). The CDR3 sequence is CASSGQGNNQPQHF. In nucleotides, the CDR3 is TGTGCCAGCAGCGGACAGGGAAACAATCAGCCCCAGCATTTT.

This clonotype was observed a few times. The gene calls are TRBV12-3 or TRBV12-4 and TRBJ2-4; 8 bases are shared with TRBD1. This CDR3 contains 16 residues. Trimming removed 3 bases from V and 6 bases from J; junction bases left unmatched: 10. The CDR3 sequence is CASSLTGEKSRNIQYF. For the CDR3, the DNA is TGTGCCAGCAGTTTGACAGGGGAAAAATCACGAAACATTCAGTACTTC.

This clonotype has a handful of counts. CDR3 nucleotide sequence: TGTGCCAGCAGAATCCAGAGAGACTATGGCTACACCTTC. Translation gives CASRIQRDYGYTF. The chain recombines TRBV5-4 with TRBJ1-2; no firm D call. V dropped 5 bases and J dropped 3 bases, with 11 bases sitting between them. The CDR3 is made up of 13 amino acids. Germline V gene sequence: CDR1 SGHNT, CDR2 YYREEE (reference sequence).

This clonotype occurred many times. The chain joins TRBV12-3 or TRBV12-4 to TRBJ2-5; D possibly uses TRBD1 or TRBD2 (6 bases each). The ends were cut back, 7 bases at V and 1 base at J, with 19 bases in the middle. There are 16 residues in the CDR3. The CDR3 loop is CASMTRGGRAQETQYF. CDR3 nucleotide sequence: TGTGCCAGCATGACCAGAGGGGGGCGGGCCCAAGAGACCCAGTACTTC.

This clonotype was picked up a small number of times. The chain carries TRBV5-4 and TRBJ1-5; D not resolved. Deletions cut 0 bases from V and 4 bases from J, with 5 bases between. CDR1 SGHNT and CDR2 YYREEE come from the germline V gene (reference sequence). This CDR3 region has 13 residues. The CDR3 spells CASSLGVNQPQHF. The CDR3 bases are TGTGCCAGCAGCTTGGGCGTTAATCAGCCCCAGCATTTT.

This clonotype was recorded many times. The chain links TRBV29-1 to TRBJ2-7; D gene ambiguous. Germline V lookup: CDR1 SQVTM, CDR2 ANQGSEA. The V end lost 4 bases, the J end lost 0 bases, and 10 bases lay between the germline ends. This CDR3 is 13 amino acids long. In DNA, the CDR3 is TGCAGCGTTGCGGTGACCCTCTCCTACGAGCAGTACTTC. It translates to CSVAVTLSYEQYF.

The chain recombines TRBV11-2 with TRBJ2-1, with 7 nucleotides matching TRBD2. Trimming removed 5 bases from V and 4 bases from J; junction bases left unmatched: 11. In germline, CDR1 is SGHAT, CDR2 FQNNGV. The CDR3 covers 16 residues. The CDR3 reads CASSPRSGTIYNEQFF. The CDR3, as DNA: TGTGCCAGCAGCCCTCGTTCAGGGACTATATACAATGAGCAGTTCTTC.

A note on this clonotype: Since no conserved phenylalanine or tryptophan closes the CDR3, a read error is the likely cause. The CDR3 here is CASSLGGGSYEQYS. CDR3 DNA: TGTGCCAGCAGCCTAGGAGGCGGCTCCTACGAGCAGTACTCC. The chain links TRBV7-3 to TRBJ2-7; TRBD2 is a possible D gene (5 bases). CDR1 SGHTA and CDR2 FQGTGA come from the germline V gene. V gave up 5 bases and J gave up 0 bases, with 11 bases separating them. This CDR3 has 14 amino acids.

This clonotype was counted at least ten times. The chain combines TRBV2 with TRBJ2-6; D perhaps matches TRBD1 (6 bases). CDR1 is SNHLY, CDR2 FYNNEI, per germline. V was pared by 4 bases and J by 0 bases, with 7 bases between. This CDR3 is built from 15 residues. DNA for the CDR3: TGTGCCAGCAGTGGGGACATCTCTGGGGCCAACGTCCTGACTTTC. The encoded protein is CASSGDISGANVLTF.

This clonotype was observed at least ten times. The rearrangement joins TRBV7-9 to TRBJ1-5, with TRBD1 identical over 8 bases. The CDR3 is 16 residues long. Germline assignment: CDR1 SEHNR and CDR2 FQNEAQ (reference sequence). V was clipped by 4 bases and J by 3 bases; unmatched bases: 8. The CDR3 DNA reads TGTGCCAGCAGCTCTTCTGCGGGACAGGACAATCAGCCCCAGCATTTT. Protein sequence: CASSSSAGQDNQPQHF.

This clonotype was seen ten or more times. The rearrangement links TRBV29-1 to TRBJ2-3; a weak D match, TRBD1 (6 bases). The CDR3 is made up of 12 amino acids. Trimming cost V 1 base and J 4 bases, with 6 bases left between them. Germline loops: CDR1 SQVTM, CDR2 ANQGSEA. The CDR3 nucleotides read TGCAGCGTTGAAGCAGGGGCAGATACGCAGTATTTT. Translated, it gives CSVEAGADTQYF.

This clonotype was counted ten times or more. At one end, the junction sequence differs from germline, possibly due to a read error. The chain is built from TRBV5-1 and TRBJ2-7; D possibly corresponds to TRBD2 (6 bases). Germline CDR1 and CDR2: SGHRS and YFSETQ. The length of the CDR3 is 13 residues. CDR3 nucleotide sequence: TGCGCCAGCAGCTTGGCCCGGGGGAGTCTCCTCTTCTTC. It translates to CASSLARGSLLFF.

In its sample, this clonotype was seen many times. This sequence joins TRBV14 and TRBJ1-6, with D possibly being TRBD1 (5 bases). The CDR3 runs to 15 residues. Between the trimmed V and J ends, which lost 1 base and 7 bases, there was a span of 11 bases. The germline gives CDR1 SGHDN, CDR2 FVKESK. This CDR3 is CASSQAPGWNSPLHF. The DNA of the CDR3 is TGTGCCAGCAGCCAAGCCCCAGGGTGGAATTCACCCCTCCACTTT. The whole variable domain, remainder taken from reference TRBV14 and TRBJ1-6, is EAGVTQFPSHSVIEKGQTVTLRCDPISGHDNLYWYRRVMGKEIKFLLHFVKESKQDESGMPNNRFLAERTGGTYSTLKVQPAELEDSGVYFCASSQAPGWNSPLHFGNGTRLTVT.